This T cell receptor beta chain was identified during a study of cytomegalovirus exposure and HLA in healthy donors. Study-wide findings and caveats: One variant, a missense change in DCLRE1C, was linked in a later analysis to TCR beta V- and J-gene trimming. The majority of CMV-associated TCR beta chains were reported as apparently HLA-restricted in a later analysis. The authors assumed roughly uniform sequencing depth across donors for presence/absence analyses.

The V gene's germline CDR1 is MGHRA and CDR2 YSYEKL. CDR3 length: 15 amino acids. The V end was cut by 4 bases, the J end by 4 bases, with 17 bases between. The PCR employed 60 Vbeta primers together with 13 Jbeta primers. The method was immunoSEQ multiplex PCR; TCRdb's version includes in-frame clones alone and lacks a portion of them. The sample lists 110,000 to 150,000 clones; around 70% were seen once. For this clone: Its specificity is unknown.

Material for sequencing was PBMCs. This receptor was identified in a woman aged 55-70 years in good health and CMV-seropositive. The chain is built from TRBV4-1 and TRBJ2-7, with D maybe TRBD1 (6 bases). The CDR3 loop is CASSREVDRSYEQYF. In DNA, the CDR3 is TGCGCCAGCAGCCGCGAAGTCGACAGGAGTTACGAGCAGTACTTC.